Below are 21 T cell receptor beta chains sequenced from a single sample in a study of regulatory T cells in long-lasting Graves disease. Library construction for TCR beta used iRepertoire HTBI primers and Arm-PCR of CDR3 regions. TCRdb independently ran MiXCR on the multiplex PCR reads; one entry per CDR3 protein. The table includes about 470,000 distinct CDR3 sequences, about 22% detected once. Noted time point: persistent/refractory GD, antithyroid drugs over 5 years with positive TRAb. RNA from PBMCs was the source of the TCR library. The sequences come from peripheral blood mononuclear cells (PBMCs), collected when the disease was refractory, from a patient treated with antithyroid drugs. The receptors were sampled from a female donor with Graves disease.

This clonotype was observed many times. The chain employs TRBV11-3 and TRBJ1-6; a weak D match, TRBD1 (5 bases). This CDR3 is built from 17 residues. Trimming took off 4 bases at V and 1 base at J, with 14 bases between the two ends. Germline loops: CDR1 SGHNT, CDR2 YENEEA. The CDR3 region is CASSSAREWSYNSPLHF. CDR3 bases: TGTGCCAGCAGCTCAGCCAGGGAGTGGTCCTATAATTCACCCCTCCACTTT. The full variable domain, completed using reference TRBV11-3 and TRBJ1-6, is EAGVVQSPRYKIIEKKQPVAFWCNPISGHNTLYWYLQNLGQGPELLIRYENEEAVDDSQLPKDRFSAERLKGVDSTLKIQPAELGDSAVYLCASSSAREWSYNSPLHFGNGTRLTVT.

As to this clonotype: Just one base apart from a much larger clone, this may be a read error. A read error is likely, as this CDR3 ends without the conserved phenylalanine or tryptophan. This chain links TRBV28 with TRBJ1-1; D gene uncertain. In germline, CDR1 is MDHEN, CDR2 SYDVKM. The CDR3 totals 11 residues. The CDR3: CAVCMRAEAFL. CDR3 nucleotide sequence: TGTGCAGTTTGTATGAGGGCTGAAGCTTTCCTT.

This clonotype showed up many times. The CDR3 protein is CASSLMDGNTEAFF. The CDR3 region has the DNA TGTGCCAGCAGTTTGATGGACGGGAACACTGAAGCTTTCTTT. V gene TRBV12-3 or TRBV12-4 combines with J gene TRBJ1-1; D is uncertain. The CDR3 loop spans 14 amino acids. Trimming took off 3 bases at V and 1 base at J, with 9 bases between the two ends.

J is TRBJ2-7 and V is TRBV5-5; TRBD1 is a possible D gene (6 bases). Deletions cut 4 bases from V and 2 bases from J, with 13 bases between. The V gene's germline CDR1 is SGHKS and CDR2 YYEKEE (reference sequence). The CDR3 contains 14 residues. CDR3 nucleotide sequence: TGTGCCAGCAGCCCCTGGGACACCGCCTACGAGCAGTACTTC. Translated: CASSPWDTAYEQYF.

This chain uses TRBV6-2 or TRBV6-3 with TRBJ2-1; 7 bases are a match to TRBD2. Germline V lookup: CDR1 MNHEY, CDR2 SVGEGT. V shed 0 bases and J 9 bases; nucleotides not matched to a gene: 8. The CDR3 has 15 residues. CDR3 coding DNA: TGTGCCAGCAGTTACTCGGGCGAGAGCGGGATTGAGCAGTTCTTC. This codes for CASSYSGESGIEQFF.

This clonotype was counted many times. The chain is built from TRBV28 and TRBJ2-5; TRBD1 is a possible D gene (6 bases). The germline CDR1 and CDR2 sequences are MDHEN and SYDVKM. Trimming took off 7 bases at V and 3 bases at J, with 9 bases between the two ends. The CDR3 loop spans 12 amino acids. The CDR3 is CASTHREETQYF. The CDR3 nucleotides read TGTGCCAGCACTCACAGGGAAGAGACCCAGTACTTC.

The chain uses TRBV20-1 and TRBJ1-5, with 7 bases that match TRBD1. CDR1 is DFQATT, CDR2 SNEGSKA, per germline (reference sequence). V lost 7 bases to trimming and J lost 3 bases; unmatched junction nucleotides: 9. This CDR3 comprises 14 residues. CDR3 DNA sequence: TGCAGTGTTAGCCGAGGGACAGCCAATCAGCCCCAGCATTTT. It specifies CSVSRGTANQPQHF.

This clonotype was recorded at least ten times. The V and J genes are TRBV28 and TRBJ2-1; D gene uncertain. Germline-derived CDR1 and CDR2 are MDHEN and SYDVKM. This CDR3 comprises 13 residues. V was shortened by 7 bases and J by 7 bases, with 14 bases between the two germline ends. The CDR3 sequence is CASNTQARNEQFF. CDR3 in DNA: TGTGCCAGCAACACCCAGGCCAGGAATGAGCAGTTCTTC.

The chain joins TRBV7-9 to TRBJ2-7, with a weak D call TRBD2 (6 bases). Germline lookup yields CDR1 SEHNR and CDR2 FQNEAQ (reference sequence). The CDR3 is made up of 14 amino acids. Trimming took off 1 base at V and 6 bases at J, with 13 bases between the two ends. This chain's CDR3 is CASSLEGAGFEQYF. The CDR3 nucleotides are TGTGCCAGCAGCTTAGAGGGTGCGGGATTCGAGCAGTACTTC. The complete variable domain, with remaining parts taken from reference TRBV7-9 and TRBJ2-7, reads DTGVSQNPRHKITKRGQNVTFRCDPISEHNRLYWYRQTLGQGPEFLTYFQNEAQLEKSRLLSDRFSAERPKGSFSTLEIQRTEQGDSAMYLCASSLEGAGFEQYFGPGTRLTVT.

The gene calls are TRBV4-1 and TRBJ1-6; D not certain. Germline CDR1 is MGHRA and CDR2 is YSYEKL. CDR3 length: 14 amino acids. Trimming shortened V by 1 base and J by 10 bases, and 11 bases separated the two germline ends. CDR3: CASSQAIGPSPLHF. The CDR3 DNA reads as TGCGCCAGCAGCCAAGCCATCGGGCCCTCACCCCTCCACTTT.

As for this clonotype: Mismatch with germline at one junction end may stem from a read error. The rearrangement uses TRBV20-1 and TRBJ2-5, with 10 bases identical to TRBD2. CDR3 length: 14 amino acids. Germline V gives CDR1 DFQATT, CDR2 SNEGSKA (reference sequence). CDR3 sequence (DNA): TGCAGTGCTAGAGATAGCGGGGGGCAAGGGACCCAGTACTTC. Its translation: CSARDSGGQGTQYF.

The V gene is TRBV7-3, the J gene TRBJ1-1; 7 bases are shared with TRBD1. Germline V gives CDR1 SGHTA, CDR2 FQGTGA. After removal of 1 base from V and 1 base from J, the junction contained 3 bases not matched to a gene. The CDR3 length is 15 residues. The CDR3, as DNA: TGTGCCAGCAGCTTAAATTCAGGGGGGAACACTGAAGCTTTCTTT. Amino acid sequence: CASSLNSGGNTEAFF.

This clonotype was counted many times. CDR3 DNA: TGTGCCAGCAACCAGGGACAGGCAAACACTGAAGCTTTCTTT. Translation: CASNQGQANTEAFF. The chain has TRBV28 and TRBJ1-1, with 8 bases lining up with TRBD1. CDR1 is MDHEN and CDR2 is SYDVKM in the germline V gene. V lost 7 bases to trimming and J lost 2 bases; unmatched junction nucleotides: 6. CDR3 size: 14 residues.

J is TRBJ2-7 and V is TRBV19, with a possible D match to TRBD2 (6 bases). The CDR3 consists of 15 residues. The germline V gene encodes CDR1 LNHDA and CDR2 SQIVND (reference sequence). Trimming cost V 2 bases and J 3 bases, with 14 bases left between them. The CDR3 sequence: CASSISRGWIYEQYF. DNA for the CDR3: TGTGCCAGTAGTATAAGTCGGGGGTGGATCTACGAGCAGTACTTC.

The chain carries TRBV15 and TRBJ2-1, with TRBD2 matching over 11 bases. Germline loops: CDR1 LNHNV, CDR2 YYDKDF (reference sequence). The CDR3 length is 14 residues. Losses at the gene ends were 9 bases for V and 6 bases for J; bases not matched to a gene: 7. The CDR3 DNA sequence: TGTGCCACTCAGATAGCGGGAGGGGTCAATGAGCAGTTCTTC. It encodes CATQIAGGVNEQFF.

As to this clonotype: This CDR3 fails to terminate in the conserved phenylalanine or tryptophan, so it likely reflects a read error. The DNA is omitted, as the CDR3 cannot be located on it reliably, and the CDR3 follows TCRdb's listing. This chain links TRBV28 with TRBJ2-7; TRBD2, the table's D call, was not compared with the DNA. Ends included, the CDR3 has 8 residues. Germline CDR1 and CDR2: MDHEN and SYDVKM. CDR3 loop: CASSEGLA.

This clonotype came up many times. The chain uses TRBV6-1 and TRBJ1-2; no definite D call. V was pared by 1 base and J by 5 bases, with 8 bases between. Germline V gene lookup returns CDR1 MNHNS and CDR2 SASEGT. The CDR3 totals 13 residues. For the CDR3, the DNA is TGTGCCAGCAGTGAAGGAGGCGCTTATGGCTACACCTTC. Translating gives CASSEGGAYGYTF.

This clonotype was observed a few times. A much bigger clone sits one base away, suggesting this may be a read error. The chain couples TRBV28 to TRBJ1-5; D gene ambiguous. Looked up from germline, CDR1 is MDHEN and CDR2 is SYDVKM. The V gene lost 6 bases and the J gene lost 9 bases, with 15 bases spanning the gap. The CDR3 extends over 13 amino acids. CDR3: CASSGSEYRPQHF. The CDR3 coding sequence is TGTGCCAGCAGCGGGTCAGAATATCGGCCCCAGCATTTT.

J is TRBJ2-7 and V is TRBV14; D unclear. Trimming cost V 3 bases and J 2 bases, with 5 bases left between them. CDR1 SGHDN and CDR2 FVKESK come from the germline V gene. There are 12 residues in the CDR3. CDR3 in DNA: TGTGCCAGCAGCCATAGCCCCTACGAGCAGTACTTC. The encoded protein is CASSHSPYEQYF.

The rearrangement joins TRBV11-1 to TRBJ2-7, with D possibly being TRBD1 or TRBD2 (5 bases each). Trimming left V 4 bases short and J 4 bases short, with 14 bases between. This CDR3 spans 14 amino acids. Germline V gene data show CDR1 as SGHAT and CDR2 as FQDESV (reference sequence). CDR3 DNA sequence: TGTGCCAGCAGCTCGCACCGCAGGGAGTACGAGCAGTACTTC. Its protein is CASSSHRREYEQYF.

This clonotype was seen ten or more times. Mismatch with germline at one junction end may stem from a read error. CDR3 in amino acids: CASSQTGALNF. CDR3 DNA sequence: TGTGCCAGCAGCCAGACAGGGGCGCTGAACTTC. This chain joins TRBV5-5 and TRBJ2-7, with 8 bases lining up with TRBD1. This CDR3 spans 11 amino acids. The germline V gene has CDR1 SGHKS and CDR2 YYEKEE (reference sequence).